The 5 T cell receptor beta chains listed next were all sequenced from one sample in a study of OX40 agonist ivuxolimab in advanced cancers. This table comes from immunoSEQ multiplex PCR, and its TCRdb copy is limited to in-frame clones, with some not included. The table lists 52,000 or so clones, less than 90% of them singletons, with less than 4% in the top ten. The sample in question was CD4+ or CD8+ T cells sorted from blood, obtained in a trial of the OX40 agonist ivuxolimab. All receptors derive from an adult with an advanced solid tumor such as melanoma, head and neck, liver or kidney cancer.

DNA for the CDR3: TGTGCCATCAGTACAGGGAGAGGCGGCTACACCTTC. Translated, it gives CAISTGRGGYTF. V usage is TRBV10-3 and J usage is TRBJ1-2; D might be TRBD1 (6 bases). CDR1 ENHRY and CDR2 SYGVKD come from the germline V gene. V lost 5 bases and J 8 bases, leaving 12 bases between the germline ends. The CDR3 has 12 residues.

The V gene is TRBV28, the J gene TRBJ2-1; possible D gene TRBD2, 5 bases. CDR1 is MDHEN, CDR2 SYDVKM, per germline. The CDR3 runs 13 residues. V shed 5 bases and J shed 7 bases, with 12 bases lying between them. The CDR3 protein is CASSPPTRNEQFF. For the CDR3, the DNA is TGTGCCAGCAGTCCTCCCACTAGAAATGAGCAGTTCTTC.

The V call is TRBV18, the J call TRBJ1-2; D is undetermined. The germline CDR1 and CDR2 sequences are KGHSH and LQKENI. V was trimmed by 2 bases and J by 4 bases, leaving 17 bases between them. The length of the CDR3 is 16 residues. The CDR3 bases are TGTGCCAGCTCACCATCTATCACAGACCTCTCCTATGGCTACACCTTC. This encodes CASSPSITDLSYGYTF.

The table lists this clone with a count of one. The rearrangement links TRBV19 to TRBJ2-7; 8 bases fit TRBD1. V gave up 5 bases and J gave up 3 bases; unmatched junction bases: 6. Germline V lookup: CDR1 LNHDA, CDR2 SQIVND (reference sequence). This CDR3 spans 14 amino acids. CDR3 in amino acids: CASSPKDRDYEQYF. The CDR3 region has the DNA TGTGCCAGTAGTCCGAAGGACAGGGACTACGAGCAGTACTTC.

The chain has TRBV5-3 and TRBJ1-6; the D gene is possibly TRBD1 (6 bases). TRBV5-3 is marked as an open reading frame, function uncertain. Trimming removed 0 bases at V and 0 bases at J, with 16 bases between. This CDR3 is 19 amino acids long. The CDR3, as DNA: TGTGCCAGAAGCTTGGTACAGGGTACTCCCGGCTCCTATAATTCACCCCTCCACTTT. Protein: CARSLVQGTPGSYNSPLHF.